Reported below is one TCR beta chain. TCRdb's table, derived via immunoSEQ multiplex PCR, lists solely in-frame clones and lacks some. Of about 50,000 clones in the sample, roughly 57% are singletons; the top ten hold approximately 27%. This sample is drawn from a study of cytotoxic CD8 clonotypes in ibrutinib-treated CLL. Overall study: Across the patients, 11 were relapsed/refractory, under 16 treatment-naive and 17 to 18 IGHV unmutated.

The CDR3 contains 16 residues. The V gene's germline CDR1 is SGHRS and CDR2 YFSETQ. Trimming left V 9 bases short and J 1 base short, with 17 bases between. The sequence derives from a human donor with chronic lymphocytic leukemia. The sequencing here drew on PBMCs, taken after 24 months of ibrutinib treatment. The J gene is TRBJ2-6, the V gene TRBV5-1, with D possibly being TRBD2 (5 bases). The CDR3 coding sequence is TGCGCCACCGGAGGACGGATGGGTTCTGGGGCCAACGTCCTGACTTTC. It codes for CATGGRMGSGANVLTF.